This TCR beta chain was identified during a study of identical twins. Study-level findings and limits: Insertions ran lower in abundant cord blood beta clonotypes, though not in memory repertoires. Out-of-frame alpha sequences shared by twins showed excess low generation probability.

TCRdb processed the 5' RACE reads anew with MiXCR; each CDR3 protein has one entry. The data contain over 500,000 distinct CDR3 sequences, less than 25% of them singletons. With regard to this clonotype: Its target is not known.

Germline assignment: CDR1 ENHRY and CDR2 SYGVKD. The length of the CDR3 is 14 residues. Trimming removed 2 bases at V and 4 bases at J, with 9 bases between. These records were also assigned to another study, of T cells expressing NK-cell markers. Turning to that study: All TCR beta repertoires analysed originated from sorted CD3+CD56+NKG2C+, CD3+CD56+NKG2C- and CD3+CD56-NKG2C+ T cells.

The sequencing sample was made of CD4+ T cells sorted from blood. This clonotype was obtained from a woman aged 18-35 years in good health. The chain couples TRBV10-3 to TRBJ2-1; D gene ambiguous. CDR3 coding DNA: TGTGCCATCAGTGAGCGGTCAGATTACAATGAGCAGTTCTTC. Amino acids: CAISERSDYNEQFF.